This TCR beta chain was captured in a study of human T cells and chemical hapten exposure listed by TCRdb under 2021. In the study overall: For sensitization, 2% DPC in acetone was applied to a roughly 2 cm by roughly 2 cm area of upper inner arm skin. The libraries were sequenced as a pool, and the TCR yield per sample differed mostly because of small variations in library volumes within the pool. Patients additionally received weekly therapeutic DPC doses to the scalp throughout the approximately 25-week study period. Patient blood was sampled pre-sensitization (week 0) and at 2, 6 and about 24 weeks after DPC sensitization. Patch testing on the upper back used Finn chambers containing 0.01% DPC, with scoring done after 6 days according to International Contact Dermatitis Research Group standards. The mostly female patient cohort included alopecia areata with under or over 50% scalp involvement, alopecia totalis and alopecia universalis. Peripheral blood TCR repertoire changes were tracked in vivo in alopecia patients during primary and secondary sensitization to the hapten diphenylcyclopropenone (DPC). For TCR sequencing, blood came from twenty-nine alopecia patients at anywhere from one to four time points (pre-sensitization, 2, 6 and 24 weeks).

This specimen's time point label, per the study, means: patch test 3, about 24 weeks after DPC sensitization. The sample's treatment or condition label is to be understood as: therapeutic diphenylcyclopropenone sensitization with weekly scalp DPC. Blood at each patch-test visit was drawn before the patch test was applied. Eligible patients were aged 18 to 70, diagnosed with alopecia, deemed suitable for DPC therapy, and excluded if pregnant. Total RNA was extracted from unfractionated whole blood collected in Tempus Blood RNA tubes. Preparation of the library involved RACE. Data came from a NextSeq 500. Library preparation attached unique molecular identifiers to individual cDNA molecules for quantitative, reproducible TCR counting. Both TCR alpha and TCR beta chains were sequenced from each blood RNA sample. From the authors' description of their analysis: A median of around 100,000 TCRs per sample was observed, with a range of about 23,224 to 750,000. V, J and CDR3 annotation of the TCR reads was carried out using the Decombinator software suite. For PS versus PT1 abundance plots, all samples were subsampled to the same number of TCRs (28,000). TCRs were defined as expanded if absent before sensitization and observed at least eight times at the 2-week time point. TCRdb applied fastp at Q25 and MiXCR to the public reads, then kept only in-frame beta chains. Each CDR3 protein gets just one entry, which takes the most common genes and DNA from the rows behind it. It is TCRdb's table, rather than the study itself, that gives the V and J calls and clone size. The sample table records 62,000 or so distinct CDR3 sequences; 9.5% to 12% of these occur just once. The ten largest clones add up to less than 2.5% of the sample.

After removal of 3 bases from V and 6 bases from J, the junction retains 4 bases not matched to a gene. The CDR3, cysteine through phenylalanine, is 15 amino acids long. Here the CDR3 DNA is all that survives: 45 bases in frame from base 1. General findings and caveats noted by the study authors: No change with DPC sensitization was found in the number of TCRs above 1 in 1000 frequency, and no evidence of global repertoire structure alterations was found. After repeated subsampling, the strength of the expansion versus patch-test correlation and the threshold at which it became significant changed. A positive correlation was found between the number of PT1 expanded TCRs and patch test score, with significance reached at thresholds 8, 16 and 32 but not 4. Significantly more large CDR3 similarity clusters were formed by expanded TCRs than by pre-sensitization or healthy control sets, consistent with antigen-driven responses. Because all patients had alopecia, a presumed autoimmune disease, the immune response of the patients might differ from that of healthy individuals.

This clonotype has just a few counts. Its antigen remains unidentified. Base qualities are not provided; no much larger clone lies one nucleotide away. The material sequenced was whole blood, taken in connection with sensitization to the hapten diphenylcyclopropenone (DPC). This TCR derives from a young woman with alopecia areata. Some clones in this sample may be carry-over from other donors' samples. The rearranged chain carries TRBV12-3 or TRBV12-4 and TRBJ2-4; TRBD2 lines up with 11 middle nucleotides. The DNA sequence is given as TGTGCCAGCAGTTTGTCTAGCGGGGGGCGAAACATTCAGTACTTC. It specifies CASSLSSGGRNIQYF.